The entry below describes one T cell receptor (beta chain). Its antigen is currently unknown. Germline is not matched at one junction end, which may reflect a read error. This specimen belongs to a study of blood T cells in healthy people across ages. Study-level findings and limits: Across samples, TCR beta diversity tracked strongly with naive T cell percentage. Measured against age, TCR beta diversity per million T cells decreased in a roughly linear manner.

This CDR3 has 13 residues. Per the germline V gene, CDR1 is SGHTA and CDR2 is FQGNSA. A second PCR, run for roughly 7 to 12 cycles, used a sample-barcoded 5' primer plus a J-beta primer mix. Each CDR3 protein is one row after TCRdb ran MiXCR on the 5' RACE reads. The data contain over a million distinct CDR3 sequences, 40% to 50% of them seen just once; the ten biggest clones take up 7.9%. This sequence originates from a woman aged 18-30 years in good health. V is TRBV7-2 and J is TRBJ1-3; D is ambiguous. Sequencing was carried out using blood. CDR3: CASSSSPGNTIYF. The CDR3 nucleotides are TGTGCCAGCAGCTCCAGTCCTGGGAACACCATATATTTT.